These T cell receptor beta chains were read from a single sample in a study of Japanese encephalitis immunity and Zika vaccine responses. TCRdb analysed the 5' RACE reads with MiXCR anew, one entry per CDR3 protein. Of 450 to 500 distinct CDR3 sequences listed, roughly 7% are singletons. The sequenced sample was antigen-activated CD4+ T cells from blood, cultured, obtained during a Zika inactivated vaccine study. These receptor sequences come from an adult woman who received an inactivated Zika virus vaccine. CDR3s include the opening cysteine and the closing phenylalanine or tryptophan. Fields, in order: CDR3 DNA, CDR3 protein, D gene, V gene, J gene, clone size. D genes are given only for firm matches. Rows may omit the clone size; those that give it use once, few, many or a size class.

TGTGCCAGCAGTTTAACCCTCACAGGGGGAGATGAAAAACTGTTTTTT	CASSLTLTGGDEKLFF	TRBD1	TRBV28	TRBJ1-4	large
TGCGCCAGCAGCTCCCTTCTAGCGGGAGGGGGGAATGAGCAGTTCTTC	CASSSLLAGGGNEQFF	TRBD2	TRBV5-1	TRBJ2-1	medium-sized
TGCGCCAGCAGCTTGACAGGCCTTAATGAAAAACTGTTTTTT	CASSLTGLNEKLFF	NA	TRBV5-1	TRBJ1-4	medium-sized
TGCAGTGCAAGGGGACAGGGGGCCACCGGGGAGCTGTTTTTT	CSARGQGATGELFF	TRBD1	TRBV20-1	TRBJ2-2	medium-sized
TGTGCCAGCACGGAGTCTGGAGAGACCCAGTACTTC	CASTESGETQYF	NA	TRBV6-5	TRBJ2-5	medium-sized
TGCGCCAGCAGCGGGAGTAGCCCGAGCACAGATACGCAGTATTTT	CASSGSSPSTDTQYF	NA	TRBV5-1	TRBJ2-3	large
TGTGCCAGCAGCAGGAGGAGGGGTCGCAGCGGATACTACAATGAGCAGTTCTTC	CASSRRRGRSGYYNEQFF	NA	TRBV21-1	TRBJ2-1	medium-sized
TGTGCCAGTAGTATTGTAGCCGGGGATCAGCCCCAGCATTTT	CASSIVAGDQPQHF	NA	TRBV19	TRBJ1-5	NA
TGCGCCAGCAGCGCCCAGACAGGAGGGGTAGAGACCCAGTACTTC	CASSAQTGGVETQYF	NA	TRBV5-1	TRBJ2-5	hyperexpanded
TGTGCCAGCAGCCCAACTAATTATTGGGCTGTCGAGCAGTACTTC	CASSPTNYWAVEQYF	NA	TRBV3-1	TRBJ2-7	medium-sized
TGCAGCGGGGAAGGTGGCGGGAGCCCCCCCTACGAGCAGTACTTC	CSGEGGGSPPYEQYF	TRBD2	TRBV20-1	TRBJ2-7	large
TGTGCCAGCACCAGCTCTGGAAACACCATATATTTT	CASTSSGNTIYF	NA	TRBV3-1	TRBJ1-3	medium-sized
TGTGCCAGCAGTTTCGGGACGGACAGGGCTGGGGGCAATGAGCAGTTCTTC	CASSFGTDRAGGNEQFF	TRBD1	TRBV12-3/TRBV12-4	TRBJ2-1	medium-sized
TGTGCCAGCAGGCCAGGGCCCGTTGGCTACACCTTC	CASRPGPVGYTF	NA	TRBV6-5	TRBJ1-2	medium-sized
TGTGCCAGCAGCCACCTCTCTGGGGCCAACGTCCTGACTTTC	CASSHLSGANVLTF	NA	TRBV3-1	TRBJ2-6	many
TGCAGTGCTAGAGGCGGGGCGAATCAGCCCCAGCATTTT	CSARGGANQPQHF	NA	TRBV20-1	TRBJ1-5	medium-sized
TGCAGTGCTAGAGAGAGTGGGGATGGGGCCAACGTCCTGACTTTC	CSARESGDGANVLTF	NA	TRBV20-1	TRBJ2-6	large
TGTGCCAGCAGCTCCCTTTGGGGGGCTGATGGCTACACCTTC	CASSSLWGADGYTF	NA	TRBV7-9	TRBJ1-2	medium-sized
TGTGCCAGCAGCCCCGGACTAGCGGTTTCCTACGAGCAGTACTTC	CASSPGLAVSYEQYF	TRBD2	TRBV14	TRBJ2-7	medium-sized
TGTGCCAGCAGCGAGGACAGTTACACTGAAGCTTTCTTT	CASSEDSYTEAFF	NA	TRBV9	TRBJ1-1	large
TGTGCCACCAGTGACCCCAAAACAGGGTCTTTGAACACCGGGGAGCTGTTTTTT	CATSDPKTGSLNTGELFF	NA	TRBV24-1	TRBJ2-2	large
TGTGCCAGCAGTTTATTAGGAGGGAGAGAGTCCCAGTACTTC	CASSLLGGRESQYF	NA	TRBV28	TRBJ2-5	large
TGTGCCAGCAGCCAACTAGCGGGAGCATACTACGAGCAGTACTTC	CASSQLAGAYYEQYF	TRBD2	TRBV11-1	TRBJ2-7	NA
TGTGCCAGCCTTAAAAGGTTCGACACCCGAACAGAGACCCAGTACTTC	CASLKRFDTRTETQYF	NA	TRBV6-5	TRBJ2-5	hyperexpanded
TGTGCCAGCAGTTTGGTGGCGGGGGGGGCACCGGAGCAGTTCTTC	CASSLVAGGAPEQFF	TRBD2	TRBV12-3/TRBV12-4	TRBJ2-1	large
TGCGCCAGCAGCCGGTTGGGGGAAGGATCACCCCTCCACTTT	CASSRLGEGSPLHF	NA	TRBV5-1	TRBJ1-6	large
TGTGCCAGCAGTGAAGACAGGATGAACACTGAAGCTTTCTTT	CASSEDRMNTEAFF	NA	TRBV2	TRBJ1-1	medium-sized
TGTGCCACTTCACCGTCTGGGACTCAGCGATACAATGAGCAGTTCTTC	CATSPSGTQRYNEQFF	NA	TRBV18	TRBJ2-1	medium-sized
TGTGCCAGCAGCCGAATTCTCGCCGGAAACACCATATATTTT	CASSRILAGNTIYF	NA	TRBV7-2	TRBJ1-3	large
TGCGCCAGCAGCTTGGGGGGGACACCAAGCTACGAGCAGTACTTC	CASSLGGTPSYEQYF	NA	TRBV5-1	TRBJ2-7	many
TGTGCCACCAGTGATCTCAGGGGGCGAGGGGATAGCCAGTATTTT	CATSDLRGRGDSQYF	TRBD1	TRBV24-1	TRBJ2-3	NA
TGCAGTGCTAGCGAAGCTAGCGGATACAATGAGCAGTTCTTC	CSASEASGYNEQFF	TRBD2	TRBV20-1	TRBJ2-1	hyperexpanded
TGTGCCAGCTCATCTTCGACAGGCAGCATGAACACTGAAGCTTTCTTT	CASSSSTGSMNTEAFF	NA	TRBV18	TRBJ1-1	large
TGTGCCAGCAGTGCCGACAGGACTCAAGAGACCCAGTACTTC	CASSADRTQETQYF	NA	TRBV12-3/TRBV12-4	TRBJ2-5	medium-sized
TGCGCCAGCAGCAAGGACAGCAAAACGAACACCGGGGAGCTGTTTTTT	CASSKDSKTNTGELFF	NA	TRBV10-2	TRBJ2-2	NA
TGTGCCAGCAGCAGGAGGACTAGCGGAGTAGGTGAGCAGTTCTTC	CASSRRTSGVGEQFF	TRBD2	TRBV25-1	TRBJ2-1	large